The clone carrying this T cell receptor beta chain was observed a handful of times. This sample is drawn from a study of CD8+ T cells in alopecia areata. This CDR3 spans 12 amino acids. The germline V and J ends were trimmed by 1 base and 8 bases, with 11 bases remaining between them. CDR1 is SQVTM, CDR2 ANQGSEA, per germline. Following extraction, RNA underwent reverse transcription to cDNA, which served as the sequencing template. The table came from immunoSEQ multiplex PCR; TCRdb's copy has only in-frame clones and leaves some out. The profile shows around 160,000 clones, roughly 44% of them singletons.

The receptor was derived from a human donor with alopecia areata. The rearrangement joins TRBV29-1 to TRBJ1-2; D unclear. The source material was CD4+ T cells sorted from blood. This chain's CDR3 is CSVEGQGSGYTF. The CDR3 DNA reads TGCAGCGTTGAAGGGCAAGGGAGCGGCTACACCTTC.